A selection of T cell receptor beta chains follows, all from one sample in a study of regulatory T cells in long-lasting Graves disease. Via MiXCR, TCRdb re-called the multiplex PCR reads, giving one row per CDR3 protein. The sample lists about 500,000 distinct CDR3 sequences; about a sixth were seen once. These data also formed part of another study, on T cells in Graves' hyperthyroidism and ophthalmopathy.

The specimen comprised peripheral blood mononuclear cells (PBMCs), sampled at new diagnosis, from a patient treated with antithyroid drugs. Source of these receptors: a man aged 35 to 55 with Graves disease. CDR3s include the opening cysteine and the closing phenylalanine or tryptophan. The order of the fields is V gene, clone size, J gene, D gene, CDR3 protein, CDR3 DNA. D genes are given only for firm matches. Not all rows give a size; the values are once, few, many and, for expanded clones, a class.

TRBV15,few,TRBJ1-2,-,CATSGEGYGYTF,TGTGCCACCAGCGGGGAGGGCTATGGCTACACCTTC
TRBV2,many,TRBJ2-7,-,CASSAVRGYEQYF,TGTGCCAGCAGCGCGGTTCGGGGCTACGAGCAGTACTTC
TRBV13,-,TRBJ2-7,TRBD2,CASSLRGPAGGRAHEQYF,TGTGCCAGCAGCTTACGGGGACCAGCGGGAGGGAGGGCCCACGAGCAGTACTTC
TRBV9,-,TRBJ2-6,-,CASSVAGSGANVLTF,TGTGCCAGCAGCGTAGCGGGCTCTGGGGCCAACGTCCTGACTTTC
TRBV28,many,TRBJ2-7,TRBD2,CASSRGLAGVPYEQYF,TGTGCCAGCAGTAGAGGACTAGCGGGAGTTCCATACGAGCAGTACTTC
TRBV24-1,many,TRBJ2-7,TRBD1,CATSEARDRGHEQYF,TGTGCCACCAGTGAAGCCCGGGACAGGGGTCACGAGCAGTACTTC
TRBV24-1,-,TRBJ2-3,TRBD2,CATSDPTPGLAGTDTQYF,TGTGCCACCAGTGACCCAACACCGGGACTAGCCGGCACAGATACGCAGTATTTT
TRBV28,many,TRBJ1-4,-,CASSLVGGKLFF,TGTGCCAGCAGTTTAGTAGGGGGAAAACTGTTTTTT
TRBV11-2,many,TRBJ2-2,-,CASSLGVGRNTGELFF,TGTGCCAGCAGCTTAGGCGTAGGACGGAACACCGGGGAGCTGTTTTTT
TRBV3-1,many,TRBJ1-1,-,CASSQGARGSEAFF,TGTGCCAGCAGCCAAGGGGCCCGGGGGTCTGAAGCTTTCTTT
TRBV13,many,TRBJ2-3,TRBD1,CASSLGGRGMDTQYF,TGTGCCAGCAGCTTAGGTGGCAGGGGGATGGATACGCAGTATTTT
TRBV20-1,many,TRBJ2-7,TRBD2,CSARDFNGRAYEQYF,TGCAGTGCTAGAGATTTTAACGGGAGGGCCTACGAGCAGTACTTC
TRBV19,-,TRBJ2-7,TRBD1,CASSPGQGFPYEQYF,TGTGCCAGTAGTCCGGGACAGGGGTTTCCCTACGAGCAGTACTTC
TRBV10-3,-,TRBJ1-1,TRBD1,CAISDPGTAGPEAFF,TGTGCCATCAGTGATCCCGGGACAGCAGGTCCTGAAGCTTTCTTT
TRBV24-1,many,TRBJ2-7,TRBD1,CATSDHRTGSYEQYF,TGTGCCACCAGTGATCATCGGACAGGGTCCTACGAGCAGTACTTC
TRBV12-3/TRBV12-4,many,TRBJ1-6,-,CASRVSGVMNSPLHF,TGTGCCAGCAGGGTTTCGGGGGTTATGAATTCACCCCTCCACTTT
TRBV9,-,TRBJ1-2,-,CASSRQDGYGYTF,TGTGCCAGCAGCCGCCAGGACGGCTATGGCTACACCTTC
TRBV19,-,TRBJ2-2,-,CASSTRTRDRTGELFF,TGTGCCAGTAGTACGAGGACACGGGATCGGACCGGGGAGCTGTTTTTT
TRBV11-1,-,TRBJ2-7,TRBD2,CASSQDLAGYYEQYF,TGTGCCAGCAGCCAAGACCTAGCGGGGTACTACGAGCAGTACTTC
TRBV27,many,TRBJ2-7,-,CASSLRGQGTNEQYF,TGTGCCAGCAGTTTACGCGGGCAGGGGACGAACGAGCAGTACTTC
TRBV4-2,few,TRBJ1-2,TRBD1,CASSPAGPDRVGGYTF,TGTGCCAGCAGCCCAGCGGGCCCTGACAGGGTGGGTGGCTACACCTTC
TRBV19,many,TRBJ2-2,TRBD2,CASRAGGRNTGELFF,TGTGCCAGTCGCGCGGGCGGGAGGAACACCGGGGAGCTGTTTTTT
TRBV7-3,-,TRBJ2-2,-,CASSPGGGPGELFF,TGTGCCAGCAGCCCCGGGGGTGGTCCCGGGGAGCTGTTTTTT
TRBV5-1,many,TRBJ2-3,-,CASSLDGGPSTDTQYF,TGCGCCAGCAGCTTGGACGGGGGTCCTAGCACAGATACGCAGTATTTT
TRBV6-2/TRBV6-3,many,TRBJ1-1,-,CASSYSSPGNTEAFF,TGTGCCAGCAGTTACAGCAGCCCGGGGAACACTGAAGCTTTCTTT
TRBV18,many,TRBJ2-5,-,CASSPPGRIQETQYF,TGTGCCAGCAGCCCACCTGGACGGATCCAAGAGACCCAGTACTTC
TRBV4-2,many,TRBJ2-3,-,CASSQGTERTDTQYF,TGTGCCAGCAGCCAAGGGACGGAACGCACAGATACGCAGTATTTT
TRBV25-1,few,TRBJ1-6,-,CASSAGFASPLHF,TGTGCCAGCAGTGCAGGTTTTGCTTCACCCCTCCACTTT
TRBV12-3/TRBV12-4,-,TRBJ2-2,TRBD2,CASTPGSGRLTGELFF,TGTGCTAGCACCCCCGGTAGCGGGAGGCTCACCGGGGAGCTGTTTTTT
TRBV29-1,many,TRBJ2-1,-,CSVYGGHEQFF,TGCAGCGTTTATGGAGGGCACGAGCAGTTCTTC
TRBV24-1,-,TRBJ2-1,TRBD1,CATSWGQGETYNEQFF,TGTGCCACCAGTTGGGGACAGGGGGAGACCTACAATGAGCAGTTCTTC
TRBV10-3,many,TRBJ2-5,-,CAISGRQQETQYF,TGTGCCATCAGTGGGAGACAGCAAGAGACCCAGTACTTC
TRBV10-3,few,TRBJ2-5,TRBD1,CAIRTGGGQETQYF,TGTGCCATCAGGACAGGGGGCGGGCAAGAGACCCAGTACTTC
TRBV5-1,many,TRBJ1-5,TRBD1,CASSLLGQGSGQPQHF,TGCGCCAGCAGCTTACTGGGACAGGGAAGCGGTCAGCCCCAGCATTTT
TRBV11-1,many,TRBJ2-7,TRBD2,CASSFSSGTYEQYF,TGTGCCAGCAGCTTCTCTAGCGGGACCTACGAGCAGTACTTC
TRBV27,many,TRBJ2-3,-,CASSTPGRGTDTQYF,TGTGCCAGCAGTACACCGGGGAGAGGCACAGATACGCAGTATTTT
TRBV12-3/TRBV12-4,many,TRBJ1-1,-,CASLQAGWHTEAFF,TGTGCCAGCCTCCAAGCCGGATGGCACACTGAAGCTTTCTTT
TRBV20-1,many,TRBJ2-7,TRBD1,CSAHRDSTYEQYF,TGCAGTGCCCACCGGGACAGTACCTACGAGCAGTACTTC
TRBV30,many,TRBJ1-2,-,CAWSEYRGNGYTF,TGTGCCTGGAGTGAGTACCGGGGGAATGGCTACACCTTC
TRBV28,-,TRBJ2-5,-,CASSYPTGGRGETQYF,TGTGCCAGCAGTTACCCAACCGGGGGCAGGGGCGAGACCCAGTACTTC
TRBV19,few,TRBJ2-7,-,CASSIRGKGYEQYF,TGTGCCAGTAGTATCCGCGGCAAGGGGTACGAGCAGTACTTC
TRBV24-1,many,TRBJ2-5,TRBD1,CATSDHKTGGETQYF,TGTGCCACCAGTGACCATAAGACAGGGGGAGAGACCCAGTACTTC
TRBV10-3,many,TRBJ2-3,-,CAISESSEGTAFADTQYF,TGTGCCATCAGTGAGTCTTCGGAAGGGACGGCCTTCGCAGATACGCAGTATTTT
TRBV12-3/TRBV12-4,many,TRBJ1-5,TRBD1,CASSYDRGNQPQHF,TGTGCCAGCAGTTATGACAGGGGTAATCAGCCCCAGCATTTT
TRBV10-3,few,TRBJ1-1,TRBD1,CAISEGRGQMGKAFF,TGTGCCATCAGTGAGGGCAGGGGGCAAATGGGAAAAGCTTTCTTT
TRBV7-9,-,TRBJ1-6,TRBD1,CASGRQGVSPLHF,TGTGCCAGCGGTCGACAGGGGGTTTCACCCCTCCACTTT
TRBV30,many,TRBJ2-2,-,CAWSVQGNGELFF,TGTGCCTGGAGTGTGCAGGGAAACGGGGAGCTGTTTTTT
TRBV24-1,-,TRBJ1-1,-,CATSLGNTEAFF,TGTGCCACCTCCCTGGGGAACACTGAAGCTTTCTTT
TRBV20-1,many,TRBJ1-2,-,CSATRDINYGYTF,TGCAGTGCTACCCGGGACATTAACTATGGCTACACCTTC
TRBV10-3,-,TRBJ2-5,-,CAISGAETQYF,TGTGCCATCAGTGGGGCGGAGACCCAGTACTTC
TRBV27,many,TRBJ2-3,TRBD2,CASSLPLTSGRTDTQYF,TGTGCCAGCAGTTTACCCCTGACTAGCGGACGAACAGATACGCAGTATTTT
TRBV14,-,TRBJ2-2,-,CASSQDRLAPNTGELFF,TGTGCCAGCAGCCAAGATCGGCTAGCGCCGAACACCGGGGAGCTGTTTTTT
TRBV19,-,TRBJ1-2,-,CASSIDLRVGYTF,TGTGCCAGTAGTATAGATCTCAGGGTTGGCTACACCTTC
TRBV3-1,-,TRBJ2-3,TRBD2,CASSQEWASGRARDTQYF,TGTGCCAGCAGCCAAGAGTGGGCTAGCGGGAGGGCCAGGGATACGCAGTATTTT
TRBV28,many,TRBJ1-5,-,CASSPNHRGRNQPQHF,TGTGCCAGCAGTCCCAATCATAGGGGCCGCAATCAGCCCCAGCATTTT
TRBV6-5,-,TRBJ2-6,-,CASSYSIPGGGSGANVLTF,TGTGCCAGCAGTTACTCGATACCTGGAGGGGGCTCTGGGGCCAACGTCCTGACTTTC
TRBV6-1,-,TRBJ2-7,TRBD2,CASNPSGRAHEQYF,TGTGCCAGCAATCCTAGCGGGAGGGCCCACGAGCAGTACTTC
TRBV28,many,TRBJ1-2,-,CASSLRTAANYGYTF,TGTGCCAGCAGTTTAAGGACAGCAGCTAACTATGGCTACACCTTC
TRBV28,many,TRBJ1-2,-,CASSLWERGYTF,TGTGCCAGCAGTTTATGGGAGAGGGGCTACACCTTC